This T cell receptor (beta chain) was observed in a study of T-cell memory formation after mild COVID-19. Study-wide results and limits: Nothing confirmed that second-wave clones peaking on day 37 were specific for SARS-CoV-2. Among CD4+ contracting clones, most were CM and EM, and CD8+ ones EMRA.

The V end lost 8 bases, the J end lost 3 bases, and 22 bases lay between the germline ends. There are 17 residues in the CDR3. CDR1 and CDR2 from the germline V gene are SNHLY and FYNNEI. Using constant-segment primers, 5'RACE produced TCR alpha and TCR beta cDNA libraries carrying sample barcodes and UMIs. TCRdb re-analysed the 5' RACE reads in MiXCR, keeping a single row per CDR3 protein. The sample yields 300,000 to 350,000 distinct CDR3 sequences, around an eighth seen once. The sample holds many counts of this clonotype. Its antigen remains unknown. The sequence was obtained from a man younger than 35 who had mild COVID-19 (a few samples of this study predate the infection). Cell type and time point are not known. This chain joins TRBV2 and TRBJ2-2; D is perhaps TRBD1 (7 bases). The sequencing sample was made of PBMCs or a T cell subset sorted from them (not recorded which). CDR3 bases: TGTGCCAGCCTATCAATGGGGCAGGGGGGATACACCGGGGAGCTGTTTTTT. Translating gives CASLSMGQGGYTGELFF.